The rows below give T cell receptor beta chains drawn from one sample of a study of cytomegalovirus exposure and HLA in healthy donors. Assay used: immunoSEQ multiplex PCR; TCRdb lists only in-frame clones, some missing. This sample has approximately 95,000 clones, with roughly 79% found just once. The sample was PBMCs. Receptors originate from an older woman in good health and CMV-seropositive. CDR3s leave out the opening cysteine and the closing phenylalanine or tryptophan. Fields, in order: V gene, J gene, CDR3 protein.

>TRBV10-3|TRBJ2-1
AISQRTSGNNEQF
>TRBV28|TRBJ2-7
ASSSWGQGVGEQY
>TRBV6-5|TRBJ1-1
ASRGTGGGTEAF
>TRBV29-1|TRBJ2-7
SVGPEQY
>TRBV28|NA
ASSPEREQY
>TRBV11-3|TRBJ2-5
ASSLWGGEETQY
>TRBV28|TRBJ1-1
ASSWTGGANTEAF
>TRBV4-3|TRBJ2-1
ASSQDDLAGEGEQF
>TRBV30|TRBJ1-2
AWGLPDGYT
>TRBV11-3|NA
ASSSPTGTSGSGEQY
>TRBV30|TRBJ1-3
AWGQHSGNTIY
>TRBV5-1|TRBJ2-2
ASSLPSGDTGELF
>TRBV6-5|TRBJ2-1
ASSGDWGGDEQF
>TRBV29-1|TRBJ1-1
SVDLQGPEAF
>TRBV28|TRBJ2-1
ASSGRTSRSYNEQF
>TRBV28|TRBJ2-1
ASRLSGSSYNEQF
>TRBV6-6|TRBJ2-7
ASTPRDYYEQY
>TRBV19|TRBJ2-1
ASSRGDYLQF
>TRBV9|TRBJ1-2
ASSPRQKPYGYT
>TRBV19|TRBJ2-3
ASSMGQGTDTQY
>TRBV7-2|TRBJ1-6
ASSARGSYNSPLH
>TRBV19|TRBJ2-3
ATTLRDTQY
>TRBV7-6|TRBJ2-1
ASSLVPIIQAGGFNEQF
>TRBV15|TRBJ2-2
ATSRQGSGELF
>TRBV5-4|TRBJ1-6
ASSLGSGANNSPLH
>TRBV30|TRBJ2-1
ASASGTEDEQF
>TRBV25-1|TRBJ1-6
ASSERQGNSPLH
>TRBV7-9|TRBJ2-7
ASQLLQGTYEQY
>TRBV5-1|TRBJ1-5
ASSFVGRGDQPQH
>TRBV7-3|TRBJ2-2
ASSLTMGGPNTGELF
>TRBV7-3|TRBJ2-2
ASSLLAGEAGELF
>TRBV28|TRBJ1-4
ASSETSTNEKLF
>TRBV11-2|TRBJ2-3
ASSPGLAFSTDTQY
>TRBV30|TRBJ1-4
AWSPRQGVSEKLF
>TRBV7-3|TRBJ1-1
ASSFTGAPNTEAF
>TRBV29-1|TRBJ2-5
SVCPDGGTQY
>TRBV7-8|TRBJ1-3
ASSPRRVRSGNTIY
>TRBV7-2|TRBJ1-1
ASSTRSENTEAF
>TRBV5-6|TRBJ1-2
ASSSTGEVGYT
>TRBV19|TRBJ2-7
ASSISAGGKIYEQY